This record looks at one TCR beta chain sequence and its context. Its target is unknown. Repertoires were generated with immunoSEQ multiplex PCR, while TCRdb's copy carries only in-frame clones and drops some. The sample has 110,000 to 150,000 clones; approximately 90% are singletons. The data stem from a study of T cell responses to AZD1222 COVID-19 vaccine. Whole-study findings and limits: Clonal diversity was possibly underestimated, and the donors were mostly white British, with more females. Among vaccine-associated CD4 TCRs, coverage spanned spike, with dominance at 160-218 and 743-854. Spike-specific TCR repertoires showed rising breadth and depth after two AZD1222 doses. Repertoire collection took place solely once the T cell response had peaked.

The ends were cut back, 5 bases at V and 0 bases at J, with 7 bases in the middle. There are 12 residues in the CDR3. In germline, CDR1 is GTSNPN, CDR2 SVGIG (reference sequence). The genes are TRBV30 and TRBJ1-1; D is unclear. This specimen was peripheral blood, taken on day 0 of AZD1222 vaccination. The sequence derives from an adult in good health. Written as DNA, the CDR3 is TGTGCCTGGGACGGACTGAACACTGAAGCTTTCTTT. Protein product: CAWDGLNTEAFF.